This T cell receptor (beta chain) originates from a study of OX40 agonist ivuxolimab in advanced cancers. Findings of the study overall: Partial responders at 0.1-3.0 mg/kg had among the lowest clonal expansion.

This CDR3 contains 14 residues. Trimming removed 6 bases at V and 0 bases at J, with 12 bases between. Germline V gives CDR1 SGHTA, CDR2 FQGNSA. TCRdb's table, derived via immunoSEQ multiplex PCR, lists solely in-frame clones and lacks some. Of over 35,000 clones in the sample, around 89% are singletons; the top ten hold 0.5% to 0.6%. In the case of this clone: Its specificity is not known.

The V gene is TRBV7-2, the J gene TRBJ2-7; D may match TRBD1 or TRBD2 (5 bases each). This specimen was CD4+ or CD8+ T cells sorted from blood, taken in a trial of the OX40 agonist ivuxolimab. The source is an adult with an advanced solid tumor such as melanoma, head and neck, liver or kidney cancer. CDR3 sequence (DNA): TGTGCCAGCAGACCCGGGACGGACTCCTACGAGCAGTACTTC. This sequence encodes CASRPGTDSYEQYF.